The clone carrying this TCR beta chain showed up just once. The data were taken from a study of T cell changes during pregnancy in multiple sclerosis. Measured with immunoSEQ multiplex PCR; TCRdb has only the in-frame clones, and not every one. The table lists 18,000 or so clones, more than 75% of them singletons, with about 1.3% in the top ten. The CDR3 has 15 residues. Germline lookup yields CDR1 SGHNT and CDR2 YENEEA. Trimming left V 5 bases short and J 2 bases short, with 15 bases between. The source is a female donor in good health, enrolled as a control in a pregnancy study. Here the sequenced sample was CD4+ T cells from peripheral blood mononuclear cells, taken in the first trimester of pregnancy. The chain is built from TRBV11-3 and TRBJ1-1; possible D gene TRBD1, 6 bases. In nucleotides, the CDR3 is TGTGCCAGCAGCCAGGGACAAGCCCCCAACACTGAAGCTTTCTTT. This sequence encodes CASSQGQAPNTEAFF.